The rows below give T cell receptor beta chains drawn from one sample of a study of blood T cell repertoires in COVID-19. Libraries were prepared by immunoSEQ multiplex PCR; TCRdb keeps only in-frame clonotypes and omits some of them. The sample yields around 97,000 clones, about 80% seen once. Material for sequencing was peripheral blood. Every receptor here comes from a man in his 70s with acute or convalescent COVID-19. Both conserved end residues are part of each CDR3. A D gene is named only where the DNA matches it firmly. Rows may omit the clone size; those that give it use once, few, many or a size class.

>TRBJ1-1|TRBV24-1|-|-
TGTGCCACCAGTGATTCCAGGGGAATTACTGAAGCTTTCTTT
CATSDSRGITEAFF
>TRBJ2-2|TRBV4-1|-|few
TGCGCCAGCAGCCAACAGGAGGCCGTGTCCGGGGAGCTGTTTTTT
CASSQQEAVSGELFF
>TRBJ2-6|TRBV6-5|TRBD1|-
TGTGCCGTTACAGGGGCCGGGGCCAACGTCCTGACTTTC
CAVTGAGANVLTF
>TRBJ1-4|TRBV9|-|few
TGTGCCAGCAGCGTAGGGGTAACAGCAACTAATGAAAAACTGTTTTTT
CASSVGVTATNEKLFF
>TRBJ2-4|TRBV7-2|-|-
TGTGCCAGCACCAAAGCTCGTGGTAGTAACATTCAGTACTTC
CASTKARGSNIQYF
>TRBJ2-6|TRBV2|-|-
TGTGCCAGCTCGTTGCATACAGGATCTGGGGCCAACGTCCTGACTTTC
CASSLHTGSGANVLTF
>TRBJ2-7|TRBV29-1|-|-
TGCAGCGTTGCTGCGGGCTTCTCCTACGAGCAGTACTTC
CSVAAGFSYEQYF
>TRBJ1-1|TRBV5-1|TRBD1|-
TGCGCCAGCAGCCACGGACAGGCGGGGACTGAAGCTTTCTTT
CASSHGQAGTEAFF
>TRBJ1-6|TRBV9|-|-
TGTGCCAGTTCACAGGGCTCCGGGAATTCACCCCTCCACTTT
CASSQGSGNSPLHF
>TRBJ1-2|TRBV6-5|-|-
TGTGCCACCTTTACCACGGCGGATGGCTACACCTTC
CATFTTADGYTF
>TRBJ2-5|TRBV28|TRBD1|-
TGTGCCAGCAGTAGAGACAGGGTATCTTCAGAGACCCAGTACTTC
CASSRDRVSSETQYF
>TRBJ1-5|TRBV15|-|-
TGTGCCACCAGCCACCGCTCCGCGGGCTATAGCAATCAGCCCCAGCATTTT
CATSHRSAGYSNQPQHF
>TRBJ1-1|TRBV7-8|-|-
TGTGCCAGCAGCTTACACGGCGAGGGCATGAACACTGAAGCTTTCTTT
CASSLHGEGMNTEAFF
>TRBJ2-7|TRBV15|TRBD1|-
TGTGCCACCAGCAGAGATAGGACAGGGACCTACGAGCAGTACTTC
CATSRDRTGTYEQYF
>TRBJ1-2|TRBV6-2/TRBV6-3|-|-
TGTGCCAGCAGTCTACAGGGACCGCTCGGCTACACCTTC
CASSLQGPLGYTF
>TRBJ2-4|TRBV19|-|-
TGTGCCAGTAGTCGGTCCTCGCGGGCCAAAAACATTCAGTACTTC
CASSRSSRAKNIQYF
>TRBJ1-2|TRBV9|TRBD1|-
TGTGCCAGCAGCGACAGACAGGGTCCCTCCTATGGCTACACCTTC
CASSDRQGPSYGYTF
>TRBJ1-5|TRBV5-5|TRBD1|-
TGTGCCAGCAGCTTGGCGGGACAGGGAAATCAGCCCCAGCATTTT
CASSLAGQGNQPQHF
>TRBJ2-5|TRBV7-6|TRBD2|-
TGTGCCAGCAGCTTAGTAACTAGCGGGGGTTCAGAGACCCAGTACTTC
CASSLVTSGGSETQYF
>TRBJ1-5|TRBV27|TRBD1|-
TGTGCCAGCAGTCGTCAGGGGGCGCTGAGTCAGCCCCAGCATTTT
CASSRQGALSQPQHF
>TRBJ2-5|TRBV7-9|TRBD2|-
TGTGCCAGCGGGACTAGCGGGGGGGGAGAGACCCAGTACTTC
CASGTSGGGETQYF
>TRBJ2-3|TRBV6-2/TRBV6-3|TRBD2|-
TGTGCCAGCAGTTACGGTTCGGGAGGGGGCACAGATACGCAGTATTTT
CASSYGSGGGTDTQYF
>TRBJ2-1|TRBV5-1|TRBD2|-
TGCGCCAGCAGCTCCTGGACTAGCGGGAAGAGCTCCTACAATGAGCAGTTCTTC
CASSSWTSGKSSYNEQFF
>TRBJ2-5|TRBV3-1/TRBV3-2|TRBD1|once
TGTGCCAGCAGCCATAAGGCCGGGACAGGGAACCTAGCCCAGTACTTC
CASSHKAGTGNLAQYF
>TRBJ1-1|TRBV28|-|-
TGTGCCAGCAGTTTAGTAGGTTTTGGGGGGGGGAACACTGAAGCTTTCTTT
CASSLVGFGGGNTEAFF
>TRBJ2-7|TRBV28|-|-
TGTGCCAGCAGTTTGGGGGCAGCAGGACTCTACGAGCAGTACTTC
CASSLGAAGLYEQYF
>TRBJ2-7|TRBV7-8|-|-
TGTGCCAGCAGCCCCCGGGATGCCTACGAGCAGTACTTC
CASSPRDAYEQYF
>TRBJ2-1|TRBV9|TRBD2|-
TGTGCCAGCAGCGGACTAGCGGGAGTTTACAATGAGCAGTTCTTC
CASSGLAGVYNEQFF
>TRBJ1-5|TRBV2|-|-
TGTGCCAGCAGTGAAGCGCTCGGCAGGGGCCAGCCCCAGCATTTT
CASSEALGRGQPQHF
>TRBJ1-1|TRBV7-2|-|-
TGTGCCAGCAGCTTAGCGTTATTTACTGAAGCTTTCTTT
CASSLALFTEAFF
>TRBJ2-4|TRBV28|TRBD1|-
TGTGCCAGCAATGGACAGGGTCGGAACATTCAGTACTTC
CASNGQGRNIQYF
>TRBJ2-5|TRBV15|TRBD2|few
TGTGCCACCAGCAGAGGGGCCCTGGGACTAGCGGGAGGCGGGCAAGAGACCCAGTACTTC
CATSRGALGLAGGGQETQYF
>TRBJ2-2|TRBV11-3|-|once
TGTGCCAGCAGCTCGCGATATACAGCTACCGGGGAGCTGTTTTTT
CASSSRYTATGELFF
>TRBJ2-3|TRBV4-1|-|-
TGCGCCAGCAGCCATCTCCCCCCTGGTAGCGGCACAGATACGCAGTATTTT
CASSHLPPGSGTDTQYF